This T cell receptor (beta chain) came from a study of cytomegalovirus exposure and HLA in healthy donors. The CDR3 covers 13 residues. V lost 5 bases, J lost 2 bases, and 11 bases lay in between. Looked up from germline, CDR1 is SGHTS and CDR2 is YDEGEE. Generated by immunoSEQ multiplex PCR, the TCRdb table keeps only in-frame clones and is missing some. The repertoire holds 100,000 to 150,000 clones, with 85% to 90% as singletons. Sequencing was performed on PBMCs. The chain joins TRBV5-8 to TRBJ2-7; D is perhaps TRBD2 (6 bases). This TCR was recovered from a man aged 25 to 40 in good health and CMV-seronegative. CDR3 sequence (DNA): TGTGCCAGCAGGGAGCGGGCTACCTACGAGCAGTACTTC. Translation: CASRERATYEQYF.